A single sample is the source of the 11 T cell receptor beta chains below, sequenced in a study of STAT3 mutations in large granular lymphocyte leukemia. General study points: In T-cell large granular lymphocyte leukemia, about half of patients showed multiple immunodominant subclonotypes.

Using immunoSEQ multiplex PCR, the repertoire was profiled, and TCRdb retains in-frame clones only, with some absent. The sample has several thousand clones, 70% to 75% seen once. These receptors have no known antigen. The specimen sequenced was peripheral blood mononuclear cells. Source of these receptors: a woman aged 40 to 49 with T-cell large granular lymphocyte leukemia. Some clones in this sample may be carry-over from other donors' samples.

This sequence joins TRBV6-5 and TRBJ1-2; 7 bases fit TRBD1. V lost 6 bases to trimming and J lost 7 bases; unmatched junction nucleotides: 8. The length of the CDR3 is 13 residues. The germline V gene has CDR1 MNHEY and CDR2 SVGAGI. As DNA, the CDR3 is TGTGCCAGCAGCCGCGAGGGGGCTTCTGGCTACACCTTC. This encodes CASSREGASGYTF.

J is TRBJ2-3 and V is TRBV13; D possibly corresponds to TRBD2 (5 bases). CDR1 and CDR2 from the germline V gene are PRHDT and FYEKMQ (reference sequence). V was pared by 10 bases and J by 6 bases, with 11 bases between. The length of the CDR3 is 11 residues. For the CDR3, the DNA is TGTGCCATACTAGAACGGGATACGCAGTATTTT. It codes for CAILERDTQYF.

V gene TRBV5-4 combines with J gene TRBJ1-1; D may be TRBD1 (6 bases). The germline V gene encodes CDR1 SGHNT and CDR2 YYREEE (reference sequence). Trimming took 3 bases from V and 4 from J, leaving 13 bases between them. The CDR3 contains 14 residues. The DNA for the CDR3 is TGTGCCAGCAGCTCTAGACAGGAAGGCACTGAAGCTTTCTTT. Its translation: CASSSRQEGTEAFF.

This rearrangement joins TRBV30 to TRBJ2-7; perhaps D is TRBD1 or TRBD2 (5 bases each). Trimming stripped 4 bases from V and 2 bases from J, with 15 bases between. The CDR3 totals 14 residues. From germline, CDR1 is GTSNPN and CDR2 SVGIG (reference sequence). The CDR3 loop reads CAWTSRDGTYEQYF. The CDR3 DNA reads as TGTGCCTGGACTTCTCGGGACGGGACCTACGAGCAGTACTTC.

This sequence joins TRBV30 and TRBJ1-4; D not resolved. V gave up 1 base and J gave up 4 bases, with 16 bases separating them. This CDR3 is 16 amino acids long. The V gene's germline CDR1 is GTSNPN and CDR2 SVGIG (reference sequence). Here the CDR3 reads CAWSDPHGYINEKLFF. The CDR3 region has the DNA TGTGCCTGGAGTGACCCCCACGGCTATATTAATGAAAAACTGTTTTTT. The whole variable domain, remainder taken from reference TRBV30 and TRBJ1-4, is SQTIHQWPATLVQPVGSPLSLECTVEGTSNPNLYWYRQAAGRGLQLLFYSVGIGQISSEVPQNLSASRPQDRQFILSSKKLLLSDSGFYLCAWSDPHGYINEKLFFGSGTQLSVL.

The rearrangement links TRBV6-5 to TRBJ1-2; no definite D call. V lost 6 bases to trimming and J lost 5 bases, with 19 bases between them. The CDR3 has 15 amino acids. CDR1 is MNHEY, CDR2 SVGAGI, per germline. CDR3 nucleotides: TGTGCCAGCAGAAAAGTCGGGATGGGTACTTATGGCTACACCTTC. It yields the protein CASRKVGMGTYGYTF.

This sequence joins TRBV5-1 and TRBJ1-5, with TRBD1 as a possible D gene (5 bases). Germline loops: CDR1 SGHRS, CDR2 YFSETQ. This CDR3 comprises 13 residues. V was cut by 2 bases and J by 8 bases, with 11 bases left in between. The CDR3 nucleotides read TGCGCCAGCAGCTTACGGGGGGATGAGCCCCAGCATTTT. Protein sequence: CASSLRGDEPQHF.

V usage is TRBV6-1 and J usage is TRBJ1-5, with 7 positions matching TRBD1. This CDR3 region has 17 residues. CDR1 MNHNS and CDR2 SASEGT come from the germline V gene. After removal of 2 bases from V and 3 bases from J, the junction contained 10 bases not matched to a gene. As DNA, the CDR3 is TGTGCCAGCAGTGAATCAATGGCAGGGGGATCCAATCAGCCCCAGCATTTT. Its translation is CASSESMAGGSNQPQHF.

The V call is TRBV7-2, the J call TRBJ1-1; D not resolved. V was clipped by 5 bases and J by 4 bases, with 8 bases between them. The CDR3 runs to 12 residues. Germline V lookup: CDR1 SGHTA, CDR2 FQGNSA. CDR3 region: CASSRAFTEAFF. The CDR3 bases are TGTGCCAGCAGCCGCGCGTTCACTGAAGCTTTCTTT.

This chain uses TRBV30 with TRBJ1-3; tentatively, D is TRBD1 (6 bases). The CDR3 is 14 amino acids. V lost 4 bases and J lost 0, with 10 bases in between. CDR1 is GTSNPN, CDR2 SVGIG, per germline (reference sequence). As DNA, the CDR3 is TGTGCCTGGACCAGGACAGCCTCTGGAAACACCATATATTTT. It is translated as CAWTRTASGNTIYF.

The chain has TRBV7-9 and TRBJ2-7; D remains unclear. V was cut by 5 bases and J by 2 bases, with 4 bases left in between. The CDR3 runs 11 residues. Germline V gene sequence: CDR1 SEHNR, CDR2 FQNEAQ (reference sequence). As DNA, the CDR3 is TGTGCCAGCAGCCCAGCCTACGAGCAGTACTTC. It specifies CASSPAYEQYF.